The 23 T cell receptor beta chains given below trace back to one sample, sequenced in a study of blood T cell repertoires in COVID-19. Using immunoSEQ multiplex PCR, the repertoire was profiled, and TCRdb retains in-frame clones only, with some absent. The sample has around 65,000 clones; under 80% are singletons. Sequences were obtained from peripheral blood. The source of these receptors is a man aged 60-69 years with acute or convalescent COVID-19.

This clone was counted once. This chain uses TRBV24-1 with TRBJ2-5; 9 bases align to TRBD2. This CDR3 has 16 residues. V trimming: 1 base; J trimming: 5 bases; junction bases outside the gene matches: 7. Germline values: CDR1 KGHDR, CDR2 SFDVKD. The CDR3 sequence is CATSDFAGGRGETQYF. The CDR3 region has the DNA TGTGCCACCAGTGATTTCGCGGGAGGGCGGGGCGAGACCCAGTACTTC.

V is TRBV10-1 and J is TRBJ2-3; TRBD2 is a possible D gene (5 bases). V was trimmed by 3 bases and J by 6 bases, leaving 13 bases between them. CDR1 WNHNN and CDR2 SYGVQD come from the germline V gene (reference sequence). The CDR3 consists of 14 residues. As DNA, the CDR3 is TGCGCCAGCAGTGAAAGTACTAGATCCGATACGCAGTATTTT. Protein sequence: CASSESTRSDTQYF.

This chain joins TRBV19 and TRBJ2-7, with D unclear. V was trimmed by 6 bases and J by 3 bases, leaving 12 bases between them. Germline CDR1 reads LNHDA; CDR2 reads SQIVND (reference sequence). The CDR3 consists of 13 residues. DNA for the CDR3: TGTGCCAGTAGCACTACCGCTAGCTACGAGCAGTACTTC. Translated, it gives CASSTTASYEQYF.

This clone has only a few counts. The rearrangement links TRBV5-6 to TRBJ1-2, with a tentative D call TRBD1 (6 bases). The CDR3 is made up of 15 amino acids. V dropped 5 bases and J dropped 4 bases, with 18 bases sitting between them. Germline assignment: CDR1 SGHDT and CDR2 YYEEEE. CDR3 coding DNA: TGTGCCAGCAGGCCGAGGGGGACACTCTCCTATGGCTACACCTTC. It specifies CASRPRGTLSYGYTF.

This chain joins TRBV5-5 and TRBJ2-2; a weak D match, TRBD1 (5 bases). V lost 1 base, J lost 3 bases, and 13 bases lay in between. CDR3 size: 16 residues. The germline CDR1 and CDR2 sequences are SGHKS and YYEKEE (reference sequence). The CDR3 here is CASSLPRQTYTGELFF. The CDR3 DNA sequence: TGTGCCAGCAGCTTGCCCCGACAGACTTACACCGGGGAGCTGTTTTTT.

CDR3 DNA sequence: TGTGCCAGCAGGGGGACAGGCGTAACCGTGGGCACTGAAGCTTTCTTT. This codes for CASRGTGVTVGTEAFF. This chain links TRBV28 with TRBJ1-1; 8 nucleotides match TRBD1. The length of the CDR3 is 16 residues. Germline V gives CDR1 MDHEN, CDR2 SYDVKM. V was pared by 6 bases and J by 4 bases, with 13 bases of the junction left unmatched. Full variable domain (remainder filled in from reference TRBV28 and TRBJ1-1): DVKVTQSSRYLVKRTGEKVFLECVQDMDHENMFWYRQDPGLGLRLIYFSYDVKMKEKGDIPEGYSVSREKKERFSLILESASTNQTSMYLCASRGTGVTVGTEAFFGQGTRLTVV.

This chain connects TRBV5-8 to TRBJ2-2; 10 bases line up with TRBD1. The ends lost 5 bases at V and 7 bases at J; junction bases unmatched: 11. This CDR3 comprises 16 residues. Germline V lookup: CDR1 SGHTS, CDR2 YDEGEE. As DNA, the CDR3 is TGTGCCAGCAGGGGGAAAGGACAGGGGGACTTCGGGGAGCTGTTTTTT. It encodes CASRGKGQGDFGELFF.

CDR3 protein: CAISRDRTQPQHF. For the CDR3, the DNA is TGTGCCATCAGTCGGGACAGGACTCAGCCCCAGCATTTT. The chain recombines TRBV10-3 with TRBJ1-5, with 8 bases that match TRBD1. The germline V gene encodes CDR1 ENHRY and CDR2 SYGVKD. J was trimmed by 6 bases and V by 5 bases; bases with no gene match: 3. This CDR3 has 13 residues.

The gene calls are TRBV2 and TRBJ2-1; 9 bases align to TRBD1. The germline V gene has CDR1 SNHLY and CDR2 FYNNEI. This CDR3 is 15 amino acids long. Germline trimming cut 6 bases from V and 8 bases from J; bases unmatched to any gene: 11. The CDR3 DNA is TGTGCCAGCAGGCCTACAGGGGGCGTGGGCGATGAGCAGTTCTTC. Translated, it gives CASRPTGGVGDEQFF.

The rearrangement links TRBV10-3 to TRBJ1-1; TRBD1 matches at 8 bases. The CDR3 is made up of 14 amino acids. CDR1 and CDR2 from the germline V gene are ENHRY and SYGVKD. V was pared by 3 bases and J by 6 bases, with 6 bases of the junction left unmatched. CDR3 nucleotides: TGTGCCATCAGTGAACCACAGGGGGTCGCTGAAGCTTTCTTT. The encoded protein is CAISEPQGVAEAFF.

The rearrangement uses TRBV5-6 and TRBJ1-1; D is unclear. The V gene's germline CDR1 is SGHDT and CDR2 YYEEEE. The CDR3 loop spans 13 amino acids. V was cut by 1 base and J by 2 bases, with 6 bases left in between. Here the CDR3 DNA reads TGTGCCAGCAGCTTGTCCGTCAACACTGAAGCTTTCTTT. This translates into CASSLSVNTEAFF. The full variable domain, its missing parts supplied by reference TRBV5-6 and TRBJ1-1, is DAGVTQSPTHLIKTRGQQVTLRCSPKSGHDTVSWYQQALGQGPQFIFQYYEEEERQRGNFPDRFSGHQFPNYSSELNVNALLLGDSALYLCASSLSVNTEAFFGQGTRLTVV.

The CDR3 bases are TGTGCCACCAGTGACCTCGGCAGGCAAAACACCGGGGAGCTGTTTTTT. Protein: CATSDLGRQNTGELFF. The chain has TRBV24-1 and TRBJ2-2; D gene ambiguous. V lost 4 bases, J lost 2 bases, and 13 bases lay in between. The CDR3 is 16 residues long. Germline V gene data show CDR1 as KGHDR and CDR2 as SFDVKD.

The CDR3 spells CAISNPGQGVAEQYF. The CDR3 nucleotides are TGTGCCATCAGTAACCCGGGACAGGGAGTTGCAGAGCAGTACTTC. The chain carries TRBV10-3 and TRBJ2-7, with 9 bases that match TRBD1. The CDR3 loop spans 15 amino acids. Trimming at V came to 5 bases and at J to 7 bases, leaving 12 bases not matched to a gene. Germline values: CDR1 ENHRY, CDR2 SYGVKD.

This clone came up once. CDR3 in amino acids: CASSLSLRNTIYF. DNA of the CDR3: TGTGCCAGCAGTTTATCGTTACGGAACACCATATATTTT. The J gene is TRBJ1-3, the V gene TRBV12-3 or TRBV12-4; no definite D call. There are 13 residues in the CDR3. V was shortened by 2 bases and J by 7 bases, with 9 bases between the two germline ends.

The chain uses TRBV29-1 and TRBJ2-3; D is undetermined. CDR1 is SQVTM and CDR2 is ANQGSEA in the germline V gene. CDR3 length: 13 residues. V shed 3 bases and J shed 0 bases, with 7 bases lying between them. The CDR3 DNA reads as TGCAGCGTTGATACTGGTAGCACAGATACGCAGTATTTT. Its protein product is CSVDTGSTDTQYF.

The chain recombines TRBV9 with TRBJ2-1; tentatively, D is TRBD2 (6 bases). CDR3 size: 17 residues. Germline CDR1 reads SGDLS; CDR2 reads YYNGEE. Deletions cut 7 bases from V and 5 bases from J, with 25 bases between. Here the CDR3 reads CASDKGSIADENNEQFF. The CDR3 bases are TGTGCCAGCGATAAAGGATCCATAGCGGATGAAAACAATGAGCAGTTCTTC.

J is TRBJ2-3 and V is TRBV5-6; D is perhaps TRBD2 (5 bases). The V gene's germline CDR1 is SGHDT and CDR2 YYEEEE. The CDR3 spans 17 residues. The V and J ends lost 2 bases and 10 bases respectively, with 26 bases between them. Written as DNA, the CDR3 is TGTGCCAGCAGCTTTTTGTTAGAAGGACTGGCAAGGTTCGCGCAGTATTTT. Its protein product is CASSFLLEGLARFAQYF.

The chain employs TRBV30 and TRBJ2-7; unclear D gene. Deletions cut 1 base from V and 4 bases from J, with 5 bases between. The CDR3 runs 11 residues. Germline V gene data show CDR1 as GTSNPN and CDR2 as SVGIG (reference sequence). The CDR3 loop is CAWSGLYEQYF. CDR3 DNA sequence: TGTGCCTGGAGTGGTCTGTACGAGCAGTACTTC.

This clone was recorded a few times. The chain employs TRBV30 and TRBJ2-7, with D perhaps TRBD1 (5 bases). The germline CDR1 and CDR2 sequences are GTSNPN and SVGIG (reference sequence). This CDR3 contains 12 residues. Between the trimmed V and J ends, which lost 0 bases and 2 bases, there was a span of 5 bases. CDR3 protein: CAWSVQAYEQYF. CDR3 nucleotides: TGTGCCTGGAGTGTACAGGCCTACGAGCAGTACTTC.

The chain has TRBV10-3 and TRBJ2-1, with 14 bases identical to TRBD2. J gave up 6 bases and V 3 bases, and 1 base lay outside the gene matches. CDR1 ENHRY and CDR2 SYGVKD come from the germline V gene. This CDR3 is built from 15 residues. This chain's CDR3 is CAISDGTSGSNEQFF. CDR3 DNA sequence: TGTGCCATCAGTGATGGGACTAGCGGGAGCAATGAGCAGTTCTTC.

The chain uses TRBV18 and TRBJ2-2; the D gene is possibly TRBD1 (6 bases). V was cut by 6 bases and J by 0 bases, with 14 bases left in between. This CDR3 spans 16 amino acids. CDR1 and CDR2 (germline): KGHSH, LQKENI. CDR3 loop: CASSGQGSTNTGELFF. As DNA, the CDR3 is TGTGCCAGCTCGGGGCAGGGGTCCACGAACACCGGGGAGCTGTTTTTT.

The CDR3, as DNA: TGCGCCAGCAGCTTCCTGGGGGCCAATAATGAAAAACTGTTTTTT. It yields the protein CASSFLGANNEKLFF. V usage is TRBV5-1 and J usage is TRBJ1-4; D may be TRBD1 (6 bases). The CDR3 is made up of 15 amino acids. Deletions cut 2 bases from V and 4 bases from J, with 12 bases between. Germline CDR1 reads SGHRS; CDR2 reads YFSETQ.

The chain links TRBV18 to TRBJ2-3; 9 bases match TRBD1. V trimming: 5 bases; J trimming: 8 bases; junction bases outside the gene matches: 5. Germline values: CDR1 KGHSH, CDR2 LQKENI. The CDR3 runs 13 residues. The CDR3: CASSATGGGTQYF. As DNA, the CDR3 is TGTGCCAGCTCAGCCACAGGGGGCGGTACGCAGTATTTT.